This T cell receptor beta chain originates from a study of blood T cell repertoires in COVID-19. Sequencing was performed with immunoSEQ multiplex PCR; in TCRdb, only in-frame clones are kept and a portion is missing. Of about 200,000 clones in the sample, roughly 88% were seen once. CDR3 length: 15 residues. The germline V and J ends were trimmed by 2 bases and 1 base, with 12 bases remaining between them. Germline V gives CDR1 SGHTA, CDR2 FQGNSA. The sequencing sample was made of peripheral blood. This receptor was identified in a man aged 25-45 years who had recovered from COVID-19. The rearrangement joins TRBV7-2 to TRBJ2-7; D possibly corresponds to TRBD1 (5 bases). The CDR3 protein is CASSLWGRYSYEQYF. CDR3 bases: TGTGCCAGCAGCTTATGGGGCAGATATTCCTACGAGCAGTACTTC. Full variable domain (rest looked up from reference TRBV7-2 and TRBJ2-7): GAGVSQSPSNKVTEKGKDVELRCDPISGHTALYWYRQSLGQGLEFLIYFQGNSAPDKSGLPSDRFSAERTGGSVSTLTIQRTQQEDSAVYLCASSLWGRYSYEQYFGPGTRLTVT.